The T cell receptor beta chain described here comes from a study of T cell repertoires in aging, cancer and after chemotherapy. TRB rearrangements spanning V, D and J were amplified using mixed TRB-A/B primers. TCRdb redid the calling of the multiplex PCR reads with MiXCR, one entry per CDR3 protein. Here the sample spans thousands of distinct CDR3 sequences, roughly 22% being singletons. The template was genomic DNA from peripheral blood, not RNA. The V gene's germline CDR1 is SGHDN and CDR2 FVKESK. The V end was cut by 6 bases, the J end by 1 base, with 19 bases between. This CDR3 has 18 amino acids. In its sample, this clonotype was seen a few times.

The V call is TRBV14, the J call TRBJ2-6; D may match TRBD1 or TRBD2 (6 bases each). The origin of this receptor is a human donor with a blood cancer. Specimen: blood. The CDR3 reads CASSPETWGASGANVLTF. CDR3 sequence (DNA): TGTGCCAGCAGTCCGGAGACTTGGGGGGCTTCTGGGGCCAACGTCCTGACTTTC.